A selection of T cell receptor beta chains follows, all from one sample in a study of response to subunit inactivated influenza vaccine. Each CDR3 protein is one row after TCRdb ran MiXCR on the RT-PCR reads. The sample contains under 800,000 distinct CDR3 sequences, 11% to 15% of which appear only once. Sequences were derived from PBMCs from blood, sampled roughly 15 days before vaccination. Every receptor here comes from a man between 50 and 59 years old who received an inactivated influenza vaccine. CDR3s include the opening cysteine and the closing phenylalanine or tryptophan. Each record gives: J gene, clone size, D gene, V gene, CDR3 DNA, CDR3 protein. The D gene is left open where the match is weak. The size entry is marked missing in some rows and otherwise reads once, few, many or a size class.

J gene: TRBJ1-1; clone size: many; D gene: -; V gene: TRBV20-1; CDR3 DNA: TGCAGAGGGTCGGGACAAATGAACACTGAAGCTTTCTTT; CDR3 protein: CRGSGQMNTEAFF
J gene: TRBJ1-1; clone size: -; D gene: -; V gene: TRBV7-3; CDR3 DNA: TGTGCCAGCCTCGATTGGATACAGGAGAAAGCTTTCTTT; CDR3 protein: CASLDWIQEKAFF
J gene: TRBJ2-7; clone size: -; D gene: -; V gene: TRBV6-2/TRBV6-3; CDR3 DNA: TGTGCCAGCAGTTACCGAGGCAGACTGGTTTACGAGCAGTACTTC; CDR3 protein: CASSYRGRLVYEQYF
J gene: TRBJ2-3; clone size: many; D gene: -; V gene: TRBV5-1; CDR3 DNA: TGCGCCAGCAGTCCATTCCCTTGGAACACAGATACGCAGTATTTT; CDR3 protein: CASSPFPWNTDTQYF
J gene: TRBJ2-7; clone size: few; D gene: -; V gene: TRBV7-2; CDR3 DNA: TGTGCCAGCAGCTTCGGGAACAGGGCGGCCTACGAGCAGTACTTC; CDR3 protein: CASSFGNRAAYEQYF
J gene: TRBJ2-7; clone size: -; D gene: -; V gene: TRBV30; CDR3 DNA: TGTGCCTGGAGTCGACTGTCCTACGAGCAGTACTTC; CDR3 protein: CAWSRLSYEQYF
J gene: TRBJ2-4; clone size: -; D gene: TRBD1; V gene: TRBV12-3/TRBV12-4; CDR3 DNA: TGTGCCAGCAGTACAGACAGGGGGCGGCGGCGAGCCAAAAACATTCAGTACTTC; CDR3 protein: CASSTDRGRRRAKNIQYF
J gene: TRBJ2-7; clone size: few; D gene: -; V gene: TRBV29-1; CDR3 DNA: TGCAGCGTCAGGTACATGGGCGAGCAGTACTTC; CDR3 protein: CSVRYMGEQYF
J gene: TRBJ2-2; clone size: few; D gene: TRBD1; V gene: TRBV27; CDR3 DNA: TGTGCCAGTAAGGGACAGATGAAGAACACCGGGGAGCTGTTTTTT; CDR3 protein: CASKGQMKNTGELFF
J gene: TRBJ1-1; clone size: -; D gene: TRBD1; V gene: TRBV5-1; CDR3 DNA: TGCGCCAGCAGCTTTACCCCGGGACAGGGCACTGAAGCTTTCTTT; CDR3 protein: CASSFTPGQGTEAFF
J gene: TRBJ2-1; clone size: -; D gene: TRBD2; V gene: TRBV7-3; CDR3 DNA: TGTGCCAGCAGCTTAATTAGCGGGATTTCCTACAATGAGCAGTTCTTC; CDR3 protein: CASSLISGISYNEQFF
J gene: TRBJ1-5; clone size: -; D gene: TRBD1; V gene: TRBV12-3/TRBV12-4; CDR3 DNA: TGTGCCAGCAGTTTAGAGAACAGGGGGAGGCAGCCCCAGCATTTT; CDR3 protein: CASSLENRGRQPQHF
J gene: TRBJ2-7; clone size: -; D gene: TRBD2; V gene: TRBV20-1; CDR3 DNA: TGCAGTGCCCCTTCTAGCGGGAGGAAGTACGAGCAGTACTTC; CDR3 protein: CSAPSSGRKYEQYF
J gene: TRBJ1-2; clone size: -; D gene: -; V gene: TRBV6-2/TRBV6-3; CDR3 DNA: TGTGCCAGCAGTTACGGATATGGCTACACCTTC; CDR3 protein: CASSYGYGYTF
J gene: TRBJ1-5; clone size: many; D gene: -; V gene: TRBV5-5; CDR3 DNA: TGTGCCAGCAGCCTCGGCGGGCCTAATCAGCCCCAGCATTTT; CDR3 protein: CASSLGGPNQPQHF
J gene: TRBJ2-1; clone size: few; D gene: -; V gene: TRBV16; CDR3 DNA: TGTGCCAGCAGCCAATCGGGGAAGGGGCCCGTCCTCTTC; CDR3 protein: CASSQSGKGPVLF
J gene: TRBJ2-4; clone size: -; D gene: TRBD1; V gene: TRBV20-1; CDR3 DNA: TGCAGTGCCTCGGACAGGGATGCCAAAAACATTCAGTACTTC; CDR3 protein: CSASDRDAKNIQYF
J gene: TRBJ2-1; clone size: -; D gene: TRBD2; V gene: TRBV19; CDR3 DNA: TGTGCCAGTAGTATTGGGACTAGCGTTTCCTACAATGAGCAGTTCTTC; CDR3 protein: CASSIGTSVSYNEQFF
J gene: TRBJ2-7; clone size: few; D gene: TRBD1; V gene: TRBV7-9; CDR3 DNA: TGTGCCAGCGGACAAAGGGACAGGGGGTCCTACGAGCAGTACTTC; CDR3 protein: CASGQRDRGSYEQYF
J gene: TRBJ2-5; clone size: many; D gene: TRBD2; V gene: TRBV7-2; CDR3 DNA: TGTGCCAGCAGCTTGGGACTAGCGAGTCAAGAGACCCAGTACTTC; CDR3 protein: CASSLGLASQETQYF
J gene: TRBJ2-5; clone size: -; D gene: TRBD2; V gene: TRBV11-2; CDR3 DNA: TGTGCCAGCAGCTTGGGACTAGCGGTCGCCTCAGAGACCCAGTACTTC; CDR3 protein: CASSLGLAVASETQYF
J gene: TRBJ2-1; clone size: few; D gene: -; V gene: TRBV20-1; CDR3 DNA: TGCAGTGCCTGGGGGAATGAGCAGTTCTTC; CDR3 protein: CSAWGNEQFF
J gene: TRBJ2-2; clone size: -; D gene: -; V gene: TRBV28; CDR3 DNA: TGTGCCAGCAGGCGAACAGTAGAATGGCAGTCGAACACCGGGGAGCTGTTTTTT; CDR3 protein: CASRRTVEWQSNTGELFF
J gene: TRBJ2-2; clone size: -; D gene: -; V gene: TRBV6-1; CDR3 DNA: TGTGCCAGCAGGCTAACGAACACCGGGGAGCTGTTTTTT; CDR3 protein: CASRLTNTGELFF
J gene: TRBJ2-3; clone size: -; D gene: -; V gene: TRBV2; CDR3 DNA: TGTGCCAGCAGTGGACCGCTCAGCACAGATACGCAGTATTTT; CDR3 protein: CASSGPLSTDTQYF
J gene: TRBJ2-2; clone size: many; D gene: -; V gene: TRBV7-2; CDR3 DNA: TGTGCCAGCGGATTTAGCGGAAACACCGGGGAGCTGTTTTTT; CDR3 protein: CASGFSGNTGELFF
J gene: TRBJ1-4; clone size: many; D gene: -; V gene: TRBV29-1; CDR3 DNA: TGCAGCGTTGATCGGGGGATCGGGGAAAAACTGTTTTTT; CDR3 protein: CSVDRGIGEKLFF
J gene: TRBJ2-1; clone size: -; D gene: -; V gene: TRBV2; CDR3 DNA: TGTGCCAGCAGTGAAAGGGGTGGGGGTATTAGCTCCTACAATGAGCAGTTCTTC; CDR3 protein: CASSERGGGISSYNEQFF
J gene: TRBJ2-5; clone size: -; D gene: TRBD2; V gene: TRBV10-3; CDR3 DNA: TGTGCCATCAGTGAGGGTAAATTTAGCGGGAGGCTCCAAGAGACCCAGTACTTC; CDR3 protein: CAISEGKFSGRLQETQYF
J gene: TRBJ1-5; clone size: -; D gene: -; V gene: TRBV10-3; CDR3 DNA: TGTGCCACCAAACCCGGGGCTGGACAGCCCCAGCATTTT; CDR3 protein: CATKPGAGQPQHF
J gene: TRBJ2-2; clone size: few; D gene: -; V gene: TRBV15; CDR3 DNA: TGTGCCACCAGCAGAGATCGGCAGGGAGGATCCGGGGAGCTGTTTTTT; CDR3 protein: CATSRDRQGGSGELFF
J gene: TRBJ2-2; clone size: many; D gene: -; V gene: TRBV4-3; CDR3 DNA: TGCGCCAGCAGCTCGGGGAGCGGATCTGGGGAGCTGTTTTTT; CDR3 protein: CASSSGSGSGELFF
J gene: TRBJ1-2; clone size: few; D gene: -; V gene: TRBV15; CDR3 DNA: TGTGCCACCAGCGGCCGAAACTATGGCTACACCTTC; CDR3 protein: CATSGRNYGYTF
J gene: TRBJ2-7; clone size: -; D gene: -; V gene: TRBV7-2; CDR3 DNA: TGTGCCAGCAGCTTAGGGCCCTTAGGGGGAACCTACGAGCAGTACTTC; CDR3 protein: CASSLGPLGGTYEQYF
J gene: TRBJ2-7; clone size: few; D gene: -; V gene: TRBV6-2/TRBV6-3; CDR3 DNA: TGTGCCAGCAGTTACTCGATTGTATCCTACGAGCAGTACTTC; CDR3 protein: CASSYSIVSYEQYF
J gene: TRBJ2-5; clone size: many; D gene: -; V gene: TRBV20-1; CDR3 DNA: TGCAGTGCTAGAGATCGCAGGGGAGGCGAGACCCAGTACTTC; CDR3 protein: CSARDRRGGETQYF
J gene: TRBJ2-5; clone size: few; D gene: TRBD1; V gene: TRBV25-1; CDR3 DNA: TGTGCCAGCAGTGATCCCGGGGACAGGGTTGAGACCCAGTACTTC; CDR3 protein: CASSDPGDRVETQYF
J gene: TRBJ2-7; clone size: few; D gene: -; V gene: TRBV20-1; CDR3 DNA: TGCAGTGCTAACCCCGTGGGGTCCTACGAGCAGTACTTC; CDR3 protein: CSANPVGSYEQYF
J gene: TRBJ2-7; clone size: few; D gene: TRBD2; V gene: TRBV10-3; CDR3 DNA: TGTGCCATCAGTGAGGTCAAGGGACTAGCGGGAGGCTACGAGCAGTACTTC; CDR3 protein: CAISEVKGLAGGYEQYF
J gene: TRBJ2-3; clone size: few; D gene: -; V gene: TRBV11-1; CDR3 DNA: TGTGCCAGCAGCTTCGGCTACACCCGGGATACGCAGTATTTT; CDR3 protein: CASSFGYTRDTQYF